There are a few counts of the clone carrying this T cell receptor beta chain. Its specificity is not known. Given a much more abundant clone one base away, this may be a read error. The data derive from a study of post-analysis software for immune sequencing data. Study-level points and caveats: The study found TRBV5-6, TRBV5-1 and TRBV20-1 among several TRBV segments more frequent in patients than controls.

The CDR3 totals 16 residues. Germline assignment: CDR1 SGHRS and CDR2 YFSETQ. The V gene end was trimmed by 6 bases and the J gene end by 11 bases; junction bases not matched to a gene: 20. Each TCR beta cDNA library carried unique molecular identifiers. The T cell input of about 1 to 10 million gave hundreds of thousands of cDNA molecules. TCRdb analysed the PCR reads with MiXCR anew, one entry per CDR3 protein. The sample contains around 260,000 distinct CDR3 sequences, 36% of which appear only once. The chain combines TRBV5-1 with TRBJ2-5; TRBD1 matches 9 bases. The sequence came from a girl aged 5 to 17 with multiple sclerosis. Sequencing was done on a sample of blood. This CDR3 reads CASTQTTGGSYNEQYF. The CDR3 DNA follows: TGCGCCAGCACCCAGACGACAGGGGGTTCCTACAATGAGCAGTACTTC.